A single sample is the source of the 13 T cell receptor beta chains below, sequenced in a study of blood T cell repertoires in COVID-19. Sequencing was performed with immunoSEQ multiplex PCR; in TCRdb, only in-frame clones are kept and a portion is missing. The table has 150,000 to 170,000 clones, around 82% seen once. The source material was peripheral blood. These receptors originate from a man aged 55 to 69 with COVID-19, enrolled during active disease.

The genes are TRBV24-1 and TRBJ1-5, with D perhaps matching TRBD1 (6 bases). From germline, CDR1 is KGHDR and CDR2 SFDVKD. This CDR3 has 16 residues. V was cut by 3 bases and J by 3 bases, with 14 bases left in between. In DNA, the CDR3 is TGTGCCACCAGTGATATTACAGGGCACGTCAATCAGCCCCAGCATTTT. This encodes CATSDITGHVNQPQHF.

This chain connects TRBV3-1 (or the pseudogene TRBV3-2) to TRBJ2-3, with D unresolved. This CDR3 comprises 12 residues. Germline V gene sequence: CDR1 LGHDT, CDR2 YNNKEL (reference sequence). With 4 bases removed from V and 3 bases from J, the gap between germline ends came to 5 bases. CDR3 DNA: TGTGCCAGCAGCCCCGGTACAGATACGCAGTATTTT. This sequence encodes CASSPGTDTQYF.

This clone was recorded once. This sequence joins TRBV11-3 and TRBJ1-2, with 9 bases aligning to TRBD1. After removal of 5 bases from V and 1 base from J, the junction contained 8 bases not matched to a gene. This CDR3 region has 16 residues. Germline V lookup: CDR1 SGHNT, CDR2 YENEEA. The chain's CDR3 is CASSPGTGINNYGYTF. CDR3 coding DNA: TGTGCCAGCAGCCCCGGGACAGGGATTAATAACTATGGCTACACCTTC.

The chain joins TRBV7-2 to TRBJ2-7; maybe TRBD1 (6 bases). Germline values: CDR1 SGHTA, CDR2 FQGNSA. Trimming shortened V by 5 bases and J by 5 bases, and 13 bases separated the two germline ends. The CDR3 is 13 residues long. The CDR3 reads CASSPRDNHEQYF. CDR3 coding DNA: TGTGCCAGCAGCCCCAGGGACAATCACGAGCAGTACTTC.

The V and J genes are TRBV7-2 and TRBJ2-3, with 10 bases matching TRBD2. V lost 5 bases, J lost 4 bases, and 12 bases stayed unmatched. Germline CDR1 SGHTA, CDR2 FQGNSA. This CDR3 spans 17 amino acids. Here the CDR3 DNA reads TGTGCCAGCAGCCCCGAAAGGGCTAGCGGGAGTTCAGATACGCAGTATTTT. Translation gives CASSPERASGSSDTQYF.

V and J are TRBV19 and TRBJ1-5; 7 nucleotides align to TRBD1. The trim removed 5 bases at V and 0 bases at J, leaving 4 bases unmatched. Germline CDR1 LNHDA, CDR2 SQIVND (reference sequence). The CDR3 sequence is 15 residues long. The CDR3 spells CASSAGQASNQPQHF. CDR3 DNA sequence: TGTGCCAGTAGTGCAGGACAGGCTAGCAATCAGCCCCAGCATTTT.

This clone came up once. The rearrangement uses TRBV5-1 and TRBJ1-2, with 8 bases that match TRBD1. The V and J ends lost 4 bases and 5 bases, in that order; junction bases with no gene match: 13. There are 16 residues in the CDR3. The germline V gene encodes CDR1 SGHRS and CDR2 YFSETQ. The CDR3 region is CASSKGQSGGGYGYTF. For the CDR3, the DNA is TGCGCCAGCAGCAAAGGACAGTCAGGGGGCGGGTATGGCTACACCTTC.

The chain recombines TRBV18 with TRBJ2-7; weak D call: TRBD1 (6 bases). Germline assignment: CDR1 KGHSH and CDR2 LQKENI. The CDR3 has 13 amino acids. Trimming cost V 6 bases and J 6 bases, with 15 bases left between them. The CDR3 DNA reads TGTGCCAGCTCGCCCTTGGACAGTGGCGAGCAGTACTTC. This codes for CASSPLDSGEQYF.

The J gene is TRBJ2-3, the V gene TRBV5-1; 9 bases are a match to TRBD2. Germline V gives CDR1 SGHRS, CDR2 YFSETQ. This CDR3 is 15 amino acids long. Trimming took 0 bases from V and 4 from J; bases not matched to a gene: 3. CDR3 loop: CASSLGGRAADTQYF. The CDR3, as DNA: TGCGCCAGCAGCTTGGGCGGGAGGGCCGCAGATACGCAGTATTTT.

V gene TRBV6-5 combines with J gene TRBJ2-1; 9 bases line up with TRBD2. Germline CDR1 reads MNHEY; CDR2 reads SVGAGI. The V segment lost 6 bases and the J segment 1 base; nucleotides outside the gene matches: 4. This CDR3 has 15 residues. CDR3 bases: TGTGCCAGCAGACGACTAGCGGATTCCTACAATGAGCAGTTCTTC. It is translated as CASRRLADSYNEQFF.

The J gene is TRBJ2-1, the V gene TRBV9; TRBD2 matches 11 bases. J lost 3 bases, V lost 7 bases, and 9 bases had no gene match. Looked up from germline, CDR1 is SGDLS and CDR2 is YYNGEE. This CDR3 spans 16 amino acids. The CDR3 here is CASAPSGTSGYNEQFF. CDR3 coding DNA: TGTGCCAGCGCCCCCTCCGGGACTAGCGGCTACAATGAGCAGTTCTTC.

This sequence joins TRBV6-5 and TRBJ2-7; D is perhaps TRBD1 or TRBD2 (7 bases each). CDR3 length: 13 amino acids. Germline-derived CDR1 and CDR2 are MNHEY and SVGAGI. V was cut by 10 bases and J by 2 bases, with 15 bases left in between. CDR3 nucleotide sequence: TGTGCCACCAGGGGGGAGGGCCCCTACGAGCAGTACTTC. It codes for CATRGEGPYEQYF.

The rearrangement uses TRBV3-1 (or the pseudogene TRBV3-2) and TRBJ2-1, with D unresolved. The CDR3 is 16 residues long. Germline V gene lookup returns CDR1 LGHDT and CDR2 YNNKEL (reference sequence). Trimming pared 4 bases from V and 9 bases from J, leaving 22 bases between. CDR3 amino acids: CASSRRQTASPGEQFF. As DNA, the CDR3 is TGTGCCAGCAGCCGGCGACAAACGGCCTCTCCCGGTGAGCAGTTCTTC.